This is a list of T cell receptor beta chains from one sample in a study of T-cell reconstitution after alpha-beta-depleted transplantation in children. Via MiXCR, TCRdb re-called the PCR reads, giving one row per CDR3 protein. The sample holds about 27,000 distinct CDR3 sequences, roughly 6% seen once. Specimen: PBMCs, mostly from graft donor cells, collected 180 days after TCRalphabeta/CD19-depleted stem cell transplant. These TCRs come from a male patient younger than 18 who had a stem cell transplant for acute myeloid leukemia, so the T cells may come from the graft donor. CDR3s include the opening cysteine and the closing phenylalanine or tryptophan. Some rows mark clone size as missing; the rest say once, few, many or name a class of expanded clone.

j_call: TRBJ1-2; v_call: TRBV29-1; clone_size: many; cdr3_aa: CSVEKTGTGNGYTF
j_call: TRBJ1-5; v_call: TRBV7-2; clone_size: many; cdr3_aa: CASSTPPGQGAEQPQHF
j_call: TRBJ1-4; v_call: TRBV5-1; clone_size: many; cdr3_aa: CASSLVGGDEKLFF
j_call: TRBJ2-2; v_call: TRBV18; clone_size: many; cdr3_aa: CASSLIAENTGELFF
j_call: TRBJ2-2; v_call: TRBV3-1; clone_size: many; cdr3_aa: CASSQGQSNTGELFF
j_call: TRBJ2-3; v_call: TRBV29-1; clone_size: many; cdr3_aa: CSVDPGQTSTDTQYF
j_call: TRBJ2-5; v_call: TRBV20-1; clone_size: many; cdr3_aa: CSASPSGRTQETQYF
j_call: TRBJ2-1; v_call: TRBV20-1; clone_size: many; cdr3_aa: CSASGPGTSRNPYNEQFF
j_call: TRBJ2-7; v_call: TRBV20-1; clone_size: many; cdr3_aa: CSARSVLSSYEQYF
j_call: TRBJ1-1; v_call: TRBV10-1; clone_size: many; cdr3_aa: CARRSHRVGSMNTEAFF
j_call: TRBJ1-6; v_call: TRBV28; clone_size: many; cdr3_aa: CASMGPGADNSPLHF
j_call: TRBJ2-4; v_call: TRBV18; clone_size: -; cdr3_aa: CASSPYVPRSAKNIQYF
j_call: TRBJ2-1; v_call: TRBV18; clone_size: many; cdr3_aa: CASSPENREDEQFF
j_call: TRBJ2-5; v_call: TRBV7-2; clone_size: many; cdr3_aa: CASSTRRLSGEETQYF
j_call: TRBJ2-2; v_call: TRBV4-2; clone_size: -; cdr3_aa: CASSRGRLAGVNTGELFF
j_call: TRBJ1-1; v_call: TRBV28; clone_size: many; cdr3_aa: CASSLDSLNTEAFF
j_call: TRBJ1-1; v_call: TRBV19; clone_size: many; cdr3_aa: CASSGDRGLWTEAFF
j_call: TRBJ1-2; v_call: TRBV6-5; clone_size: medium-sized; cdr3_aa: CASSYPRRGETYGYTF
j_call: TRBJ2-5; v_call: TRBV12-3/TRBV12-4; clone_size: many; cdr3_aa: CASSTGGAETQYF
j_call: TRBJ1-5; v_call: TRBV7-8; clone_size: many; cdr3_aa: CASSFHFGSGVQPQHF
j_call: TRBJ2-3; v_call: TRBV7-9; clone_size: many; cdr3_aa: CASSKRGWDTQYF
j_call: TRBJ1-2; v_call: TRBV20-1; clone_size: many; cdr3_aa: CSASKGNYGYTF
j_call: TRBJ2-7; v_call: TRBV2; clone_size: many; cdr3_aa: CASRPSASSYEQYF
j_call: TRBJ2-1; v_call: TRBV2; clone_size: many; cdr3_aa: CASSALSGNGWGNEQFF
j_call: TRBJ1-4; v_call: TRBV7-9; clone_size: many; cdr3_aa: CASSFEGGPNEKLFF
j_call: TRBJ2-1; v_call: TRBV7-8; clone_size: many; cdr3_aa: CASSFREMSYNEQFF
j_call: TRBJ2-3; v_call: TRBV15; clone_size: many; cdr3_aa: CATSIGLAGRDTQYF
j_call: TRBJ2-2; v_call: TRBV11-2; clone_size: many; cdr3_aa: CASSLVLAGELFF
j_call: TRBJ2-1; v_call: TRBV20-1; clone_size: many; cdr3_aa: CSAGKTSGGSYNEQFF
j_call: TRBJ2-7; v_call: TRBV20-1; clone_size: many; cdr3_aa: CSASETFSEQYF
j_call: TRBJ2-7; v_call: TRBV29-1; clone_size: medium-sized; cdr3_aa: CSAWTGDSYEQYF
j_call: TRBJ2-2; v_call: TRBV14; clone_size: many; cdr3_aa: CASSQVGTGVYTGELFF
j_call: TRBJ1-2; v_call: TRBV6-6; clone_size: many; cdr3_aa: CASSYAGDGYTF
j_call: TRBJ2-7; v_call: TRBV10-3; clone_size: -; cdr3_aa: CAISESGQGYEQYF
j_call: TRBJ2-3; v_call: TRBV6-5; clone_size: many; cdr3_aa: CASSSPGVTDTQYF
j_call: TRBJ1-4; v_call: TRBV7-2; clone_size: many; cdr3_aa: CASSLVVLGQAYEKLFF
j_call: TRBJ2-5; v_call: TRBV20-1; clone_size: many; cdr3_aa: CSAAQETQYF
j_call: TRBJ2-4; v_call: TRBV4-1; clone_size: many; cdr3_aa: CASSQVTTPKAKNIQYF
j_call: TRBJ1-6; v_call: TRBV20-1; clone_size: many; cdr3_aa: CSARAETGVSYNSPLHF
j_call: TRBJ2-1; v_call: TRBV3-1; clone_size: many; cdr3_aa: CASSHHSGASYNEQFF
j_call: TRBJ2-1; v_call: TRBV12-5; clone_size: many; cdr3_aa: CASGGGVGYNEQFF
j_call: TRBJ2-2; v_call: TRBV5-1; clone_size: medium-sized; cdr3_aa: CASKASDTGELFF
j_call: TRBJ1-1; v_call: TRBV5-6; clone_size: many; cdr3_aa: CASSLDSRGLTEAFF
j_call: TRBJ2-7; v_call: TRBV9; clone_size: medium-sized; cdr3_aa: CASSEGLRQGPYEQYF
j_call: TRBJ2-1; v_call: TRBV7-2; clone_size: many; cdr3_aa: CASSPRAGGHLYNEQFF
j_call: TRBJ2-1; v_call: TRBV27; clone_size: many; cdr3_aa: CASSSDRVLAGAGGEQFF
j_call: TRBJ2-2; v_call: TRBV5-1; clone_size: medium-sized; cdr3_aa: CASSWDNAGELFF
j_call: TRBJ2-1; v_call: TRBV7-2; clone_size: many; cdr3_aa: CASSLAPDSYNEQFF
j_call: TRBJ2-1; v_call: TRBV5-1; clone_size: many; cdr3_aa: CASSLGESSYNEQFF
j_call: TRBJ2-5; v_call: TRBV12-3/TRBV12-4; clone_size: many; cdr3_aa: CASSFRGPETQYF
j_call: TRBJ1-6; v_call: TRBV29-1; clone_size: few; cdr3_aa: CSVTFGTVNSSFHF
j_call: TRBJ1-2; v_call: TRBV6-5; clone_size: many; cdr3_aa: CASSTDRGGVSGYTF
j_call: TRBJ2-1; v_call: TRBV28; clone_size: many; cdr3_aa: CASSSQQGASYNEQFF
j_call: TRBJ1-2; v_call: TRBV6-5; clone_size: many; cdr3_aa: CASSYNEGGYGYTF
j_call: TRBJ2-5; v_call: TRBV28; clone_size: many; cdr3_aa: CASQGAGGHQETQYF
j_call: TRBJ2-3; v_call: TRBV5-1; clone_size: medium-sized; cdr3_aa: CASRIAGGGGDTQYF
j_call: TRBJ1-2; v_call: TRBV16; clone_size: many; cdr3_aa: CASSRGSSIGYTF
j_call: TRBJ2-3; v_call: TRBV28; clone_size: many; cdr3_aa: CASSSTGTSGSTDTQYF
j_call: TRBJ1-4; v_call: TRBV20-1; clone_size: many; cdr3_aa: CSARDEGARTEKLFF
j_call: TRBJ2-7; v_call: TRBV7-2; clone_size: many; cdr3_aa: CASSLVGTSTYEQYF